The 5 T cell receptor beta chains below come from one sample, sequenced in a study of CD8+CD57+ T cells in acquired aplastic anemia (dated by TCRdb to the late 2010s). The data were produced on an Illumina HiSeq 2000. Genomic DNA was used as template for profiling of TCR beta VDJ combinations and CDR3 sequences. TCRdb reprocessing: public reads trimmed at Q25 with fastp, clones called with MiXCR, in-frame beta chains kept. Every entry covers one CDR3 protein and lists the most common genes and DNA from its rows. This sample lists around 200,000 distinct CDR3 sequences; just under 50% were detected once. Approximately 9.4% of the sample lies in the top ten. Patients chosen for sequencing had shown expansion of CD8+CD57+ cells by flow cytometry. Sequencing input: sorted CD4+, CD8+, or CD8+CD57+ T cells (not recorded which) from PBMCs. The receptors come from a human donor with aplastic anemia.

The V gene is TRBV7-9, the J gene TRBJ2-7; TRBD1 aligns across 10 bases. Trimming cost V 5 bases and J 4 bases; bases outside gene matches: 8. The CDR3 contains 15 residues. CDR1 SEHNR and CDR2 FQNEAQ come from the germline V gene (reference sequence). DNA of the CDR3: TGTGCCAGCAGCCCAGAGGGACAGGGGCGATACGAGCAGTACTTC. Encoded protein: CASSPEGQGRYEQYF.

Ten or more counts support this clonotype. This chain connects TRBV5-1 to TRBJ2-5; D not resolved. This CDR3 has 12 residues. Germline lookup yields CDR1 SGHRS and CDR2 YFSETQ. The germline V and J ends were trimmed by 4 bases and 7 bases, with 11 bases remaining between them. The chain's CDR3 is CASSPQDGTQYF. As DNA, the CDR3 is TGCGCCAGCAGCCCGCAAGACGGGACCCAGTACTTC.

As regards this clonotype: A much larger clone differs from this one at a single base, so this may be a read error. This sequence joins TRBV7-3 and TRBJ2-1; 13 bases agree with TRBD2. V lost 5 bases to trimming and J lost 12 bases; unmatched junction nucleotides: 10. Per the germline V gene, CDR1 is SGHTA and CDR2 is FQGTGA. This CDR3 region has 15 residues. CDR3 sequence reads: CASSPGLAGVGGQFF. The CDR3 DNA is TGTGCCAGCAGCCCAGGACTAGCGGGAGTAGGGGGGCAGTTCTTC.

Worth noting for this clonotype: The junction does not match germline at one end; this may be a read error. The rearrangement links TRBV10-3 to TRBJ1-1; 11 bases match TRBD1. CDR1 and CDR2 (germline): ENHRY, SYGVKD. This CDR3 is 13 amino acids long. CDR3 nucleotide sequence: TGTGCCGTTGGACAGGGGGCGAACACTGGAGCTTTCTTT. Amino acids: CAVGQGANTGAFF.

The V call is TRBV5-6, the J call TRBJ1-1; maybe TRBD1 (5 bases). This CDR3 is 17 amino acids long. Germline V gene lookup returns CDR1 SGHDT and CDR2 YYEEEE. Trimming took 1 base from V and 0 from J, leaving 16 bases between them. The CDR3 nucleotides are TGTGCCAGCAGCTTGTACGCGGCAGGGCTTATGAACACTGAAGCTTTCTTT. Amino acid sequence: CASSLYAAGLMNTEAFF. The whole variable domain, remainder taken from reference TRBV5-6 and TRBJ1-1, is DAGVTQSPTHLIKTRGQQVTLRCSPKSGHDTVSWYQQALGQGPQFIFQYYEEEERQRGNFPDRFSGHQFPNYSSELNVNALLLGDSALYLCASSLYAAGLMNTEAFFGQGTRLTVV.